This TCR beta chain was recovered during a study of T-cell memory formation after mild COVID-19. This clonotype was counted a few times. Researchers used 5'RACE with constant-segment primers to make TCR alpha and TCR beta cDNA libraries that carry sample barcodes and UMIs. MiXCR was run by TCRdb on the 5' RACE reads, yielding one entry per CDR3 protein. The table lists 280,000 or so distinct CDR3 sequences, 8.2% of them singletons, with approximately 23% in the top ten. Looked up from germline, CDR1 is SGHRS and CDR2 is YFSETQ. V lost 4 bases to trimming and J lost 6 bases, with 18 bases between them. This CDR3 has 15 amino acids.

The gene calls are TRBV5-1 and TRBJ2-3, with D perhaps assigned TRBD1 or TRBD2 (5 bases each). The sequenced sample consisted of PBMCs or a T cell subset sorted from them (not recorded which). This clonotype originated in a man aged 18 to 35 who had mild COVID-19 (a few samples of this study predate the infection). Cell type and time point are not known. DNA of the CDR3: TGCGCCAGCAGCGAGGGGACCCCACGGATGGATACGCAGTATTTT. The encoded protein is CASSEGTPRMDTQYF.